A selection of T cell receptor beta chains follows, all from one sample in a study of blood T cells in healthy people across ages. MiXCR, applied by TCRdb to the 5' RACE reads, yields one record per CDR3 protein. The sample has hundreds of thousands of distinct CDR3 sequences; approximately 30% are singletons. Sequencing was performed on blood. The receptors were sampled from a woman older than 75 in good health. CDR3s include the opening cysteine and the closing phenylalanine or tryptophan. Fields, in order: V gene, J gene, D gene, clone size, CDR3 protein, CDR3 DNA. A D gene is named only where the DNA matches it firmly. Not every row has a clone size; where given, it reads once, few, many or a size class.

TRBV2	TRBJ2-5	NA	NA	CASRFGRDQETQYF	TGTGCCAGCAGATTTGGCAGGGACCAAGAGACCCAGTACTTC
TRBV7-2	TRBJ2-1	NA	many	CASSLMGLSYNEQFF	TGTGCCAGCAGCTTGATGGGACTGTCCTACAATGAGCAGTTCTTC
TRBV6-2/TRBV6-3	TRBJ1-5	NA	many	CASSSRGGGNQPQHF	TGTGCCAGCAGTTCCCGAGGGGGGGGCAATCAGCCCCAGCATTTT
TRBV7-2	TRBJ1-1	NA	few	CASSLAWTGDAFF	TGTGCCAGCAGCTTAGCTTGGACCGGGGATGCTTTCTTT
TRBV5-1	TRBJ2-7	TRBD1	many	CASSVQGAGMYEQYF	TGCGCCAGCAGCGTACAGGGGGCTGGAATGTACGAGCAGTACTTC
TRBV20-1	TRBJ2-3	NA	few	CSARGAVHSDPSTDTQYF	TGCAGTGCTAGGGGGGCGGTCCATTCGGACCCTAGCACAGATACGCAGTATTTT
TRBV7-9	TRBJ2-5	NA	many	CASSLTGQGGKTQYF	TGTGCCAGCAGCTTAACGGGCCAGGGCGGAAAGACCCAGTACTTC
TRBV20-1	TRBJ1-6	NA	NA	CSARGQGANSPLHF	TGCAGTGCTAGAGGGCAGGGTGCTAATTCACCCCTCCACTTT
TRBV28	TRBJ2-7	NA	many	CGWGRSYEQYF	TGTGGCTGGGGCAGATCCTACGAGCAGTACTTC
TRBV6-6	TRBJ1-6	TRBD1	many	CASSRGGKGSPLHF	TGTGCCAGCAGCAGGGGGGGGAAAGGGTCACCCCTCCACTTT
TRBV5-5	TRBJ2-6	NA	NA	CASSWDAGANVLTF	TGTGCCAGCAGCTGGGATGCTGGGGCCAACGTCCTGACTTTC
TRBV7-2	TRBJ1-2	TRBD1	many	CASTTPGQGASSGYTF	TGTGCCAGCACCACCCCGGGACAGGGGGCATCTAGTGGCTACACCTTC
TRBV5-1	TRBJ2-1	TRBD2	many	CASSPTSGNYNEQFF	TGCGCCAGCAGCCCTACTAGCGGAAACTACAATGAGCAGTTCTTC